Listed here are 22 T cell receptor beta chains from one sample, sequenced in a study of CD8+ T cells in alopecia areata (dated by TCRdb to the late 2010s). The library was produced with the immunoSEQ multiplex PCR assay. To provide template for TCR sequencing, every sample had RNA extracted and reverse transcribed into cDNA. Imported from immuneACCESS, the table was reduced by TCRdb to in-frame sequences with V and J called. These copies leave out some clones; in studies compared against another copy, an unresolved V gene accounts for under half, and the cause of the remainder is not known. Counted in this sample were about 19,000 clones; 60% to 65% of them appeared once. About 4.9% of the sample comes from the top ten. In a handful of patients from the biomarker study, an additional sort separated CD25+CD127- cells out of the CD4+ cells. Sample: CD4+ Tregs sorted from blood. The receptor source for this set is a human donor with alopecia areata.

A few counts support this clone. The gene calls are TRBV28 and TRBJ1-1; 9 positions agree with TRBD1. The CDR3 is 15 residues long. V lost 6 bases to trimming and J lost 6 bases; unmatched junction nucleotides: 11. Germline V gene lookup returns CDR1 MDHEN and CDR2 SYDVKM. The CDR3 DNA is TGTGCCAGCAGCAACACAGGGGGCATTGGCGCTGAAGCTTTCTTT. This gives the protein CASSNTGGIGAEAFF.

This chain connects TRBV5-1 to TRBJ2-1, with 8 bases lining up with TRBD2. V was pared by 4 bases and J by 0 bases, with 3 bases of the junction left unmatched. Germline assignment: CDR1 SGHRS and CDR2 YFSETQ. The CDR3 is made up of 15 amino acids. CDR3 bases: TGCGCCAGCAGCCTGAGCGGGAGCTCCTACAATGAGCAGTTCTTC. It yields the protein CASSLSGSSYNEQFF.

The chain links TRBV6-1 to TRBJ2-1, with a weak D call TRBD1 (6 bases). CDR3 length equals 15 residues. Germline-derived CDR1 and CDR2 are MNHNS and SASEGT. Trimming stripped 4 bases from V and 6 bases from J, with 16 bases between. The CDR3 loop is CASSATGFSGNEQFF. The CDR3 coding sequence is TGTGCCAGCAGTGCGACAGGTTTTAGTGGCAATGAGCAGTTCTTC.

The V call is TRBV28, the J call TRBJ2-7, with TRBD1 matching over 8 bases. There are 14 residues in the CDR3. From germline, CDR1 is MDHEN and CDR2 SYDVKM. V shed 5 bases and J 7 bases; nucleotides not matched to a gene: 10. The CDR3 spells CASSPHQGAGEQYF. DNA of the CDR3: TGTGCCAGCAGTCCACACCAGGGGGCGGGGGAGCAGTACTTC. Full variable domain (remainder filled in from reference TRBV28 and TRBJ2-7): DVKVTQSSRYLVKRTGEKVFLECVQDMDHENMFWYRQDPGLGLRLIYFSYDVKMKEKGDIPEGYSVSREKKERFSLILESASTNQTSMYLCASSPHQGAGEQYFGPGTRLTVT.

The V call is TRBV5-4, the J call TRBJ2-1, with 9 bases aligning to TRBD2. V shed 5 bases, J shed 2 bases, and the junction held 11 bases outside the gene matches. Germline-derived CDR1 and CDR2 are SGHNT and YYREEE (reference sequence). The CDR3 is 17 residues long. CDR3: CASRGRGGGEPYNEQFF. The CDR3 DNA is TGTGCCAGCAGAGGTAGGGGCGGGGGGGAGCCCTACAATGAGCAGTTCTTC.

This clone was seen a few times. The gene calls are TRBV20-1 and TRBJ2-1; D gene uncertain. Trimming removed 7 bases from V and 3 bases from J, with 7 bases in between. Germline CDR1 and CDR2: DFQATT and SNEGSKA (reference sequence). CDR3 length equals 11 residues. The CDR3 DNA reads as TGCAGTGTCCTGCGCTACAATGAGCAGTTCTTC. It is translated as CSVLRYNEQFF.

As DNA, the CDR3 is TGCGCCAGCAGCTCCGGGATGTGGGACGAGCAGTACTTC. Its protein product is CASSSGMWDEQYF. This chain uses TRBV5-1 with TRBJ2-7, with D tentatively TRBD2 (5 bases). V dropped 3 bases and J dropped 5 bases, with 12 bases sitting between them. Germline CDR1 is SGHRS and CDR2 is YFSETQ. The CDR3 has 13 residues.

This clone was counted only a few times. This chain joins TRBV9 and TRBJ2-1; 10 bases align to TRBD2. The V segment lost 3 bases and the J segment 9 bases; nucleotides outside the gene matches: 9. CDR1 is SGDLS and CDR2 is YYNGEE in the germline V gene. This CDR3 is 15 amino acids long. The CDR3 sequence is CASSEIAGGYVEQFF. The DNA of the CDR3 is TGTGCCAGCAGCGAAATAGCGGGAGGTTACGTTGAGCAGTTCTTC.

This chain connects TRBV19 to TRBJ1-5; D gene uncertain. Trimming pared 4 bases from V and 0 bases from J, leaving 10 bases between. Germline V gene lookup returns CDR1 LNHDA and CDR2 SQIVND (reference sequence). This CDR3 is 15 amino acids long. The CDR3 reads CASSRQLNSNQPQHF. In nucleotides, the CDR3 is TGTGCCAGTAGTAGACAACTGAATAGCAATCAGCCCCAGCATTTT.

The rearrangement uses TRBV5-4 and TRBJ2-2; D ambiguous. The CDR3 loop spans 11 amino acids. V lost 4 bases, J lost 5 bases, and 3 bases lay in between. CDR1 and CDR2 from the germline V gene are SGHNT and YYREEE (reference sequence). CDR3 in amino acids: CASSVTGELFF. In DNA, the CDR3 is TGTGCCAGCAGCGTGACCGGGGAGCTGTTTTTT.

The rearrangement joins TRBV7-2 to TRBJ1-1; maybe TRBD1 (5 bases). Looked up from germline, CDR1 is SGHTA and CDR2 is FQGNSA. This CDR3 contains 13 residues. Trimming took off 2 bases at V and 4 bases at J, with 8 bases between the two ends. The CDR3 spells CASSLTGSTEAFF. CDR3 DNA: TGTGCCAGCAGCTTAACAGGTAGCACTGAAGCTTTCTTT. Drawing the rest from reference TRBV7-2 and TRBJ1-1, the complete variable domain is GAGVSQSPSNKVTEKGKDVELRCDPISGHTALYWYRQSLGQGLEFLIYFQGNSAPDKSGLPSDRFSAERTGGSVSTLTIQRTQQEDSAVYLCASSLTGSTEAFFGQGTRLTVV.

J is TRBJ1-5 and V is TRBV28; D not certain. V lost 5 bases and J 0 bases, leaving 11 bases between the germline ends. CDR1 is MDHEN and CDR2 is SYDVKM in the germline V gene. The length of the CDR3 is 15 residues. In DNA form, the CDR3 reads TGTGCCAGCAGTCGGACGGTTGATAGCAATCAGCCCCAGCATTTT. Translating it yields CASSRTVDSNQPQHF.

The J gene is TRBJ2-2, the V gene TRBV6-5; perhaps TRBD1 as D (6 bases). V lost 7 bases, J lost 6 bases, and 15 bases lay in between. Germline values: CDR1 MNHEY, CDR2 SVGAGI. The CDR3 loop spans 14 amino acids. CDR3 amino acids: CASTTQGLAGELFF. The DNA of the CDR3 is TGTGCCAGCACCACACAGGGTTTGGCCGGGGAGCTGTTTTTT.

The V gene is TRBV6-6, the J gene TRBJ2-1, with D maybe TRBD2 (7 bases). Germline values: CDR1 MNHNY, CDR2 SVGAGI (reference sequence). With 1 base removed from V and 4 bases from J, the gap between germline ends came to 14 bases. The CDR3 is 16 residues long. The CDR3: CASSYLEGGPYNEQFF. The CDR3 DNA is TGTGCCAGCAGTTACTTAGAGGGGGGGCCGTACAATGAGCAGTTCTTC.

The rearrangement links TRBV19 to TRBJ2-7; possible D gene TRBD1, 6 bases. CDR3 length equals 16 residues. V was pared by 7 bases and J by 4 bases, with 23 bases between. CDR1 and CDR2 from the germline V gene are LNHDA and SQIVND (reference sequence). Here the CDR3 DNA reads TGTGCCAGTACCAGAAAAGCACAGGGTGAACGGTACGAGCAGTACTTC. Its protein is CASTRKAQGERYEQYF.

This chain joins TRBV5-1 and TRBJ2-5; 7 nucleotides agree with TRBD1. Trimming at V came to 0 bases and at J to 5 bases, leaving 10 bases not matched to a gene. This CDR3 is built from 16 residues. Germline V gives CDR1 SGHRS, CDR2 YFSETQ. In DNA, the CDR3 is TGCGCCAGCAGCTTGGCAGGGACAGCTTTCCGGGAGACCCAGTACTTC. Translation: CASSLAGTAFRETQYF.

The chain uses TRBV30 and TRBJ1-1; tentative D call: TRBD1 (6 bases). The CDR3 is made up of 16 amino acids. Trimming took 5 bases from V and 5 from J, leaving 24 bases between them. From germline, CDR1 is GTSNPN and CDR2 SVGIG (reference sequence). The CDR3 protein is CAWLHPYRAKTTEAFF. In nucleotides, the CDR3 is TGTGCCTGGCTTCACCCTTACAGGGCTAAGACAACTGAAGCTTTCTTT.

This chain uses TRBV7-8 with TRBJ2-2; a weak D match, TRBD2 (5 bases). CDR3 length equals 13 residues. The germline CDR1 and CDR2 sequences are SGHVS and FQNEAQ. Deletions cut 3 bases from V and 6 bases from J, with 8 bases between. CDR3 in DNA: TGTGCCAGCAGCTTGGGAGTACCCGGGGAGCTGTTTTTT. Translation gives CASSLGVPGELFF.

This clone was counted once. This chain links TRBV5-7 with TRBJ2-3; D remains ambiguous. TRBV5-7 is noted as an ORF with a role that remains uncertain. Trimming took 2 bases from V and 2 from J, leaving 6 bases between them. The CDR3 covers 13 residues. The DNA for the CDR3 is TGTGCCAGCAGCTTTGGCGACACAGATACGCAGTATTTT. Protein sequence: CASSFGDTDTQYF.

This clone was counted a few times. The chain is built from TRBV19 and TRBJ1-6, with 9 bases that match TRBD1. Looked up from germline, CDR1 is LNHDA and CDR2 is SQIVND (reference sequence). The CDR3 is made up of 15 amino acids. Germline trimming cut 6 bases from V and 7 bases from J; bases unmatched to any gene: 7. CDR3 in amino acids: CASSPRTGENSPLHF. The CDR3 nucleotides read TGTGCCAGTAGCCCCCGGACAGGGGAGAATTCACCCCTCCACTTT.

V is TRBV28 and J is TRBJ1-1; no clear D. CDR3 length: 12 amino acids. Germline loops: CDR1 MDHEN, CDR2 SYDVKM. V was cut by 7 bases and J by 5 bases, with 11 bases left in between. CDR3 nucleotide sequence: TGTGCCAGCACCCTCGGTGGGACTGAAGCTTTCTTT. Protein product: CASTLGGTEAFF.

The J gene is TRBJ2-3, the V gene TRBV7-9, with D possibly being TRBD1 or TRBD2 (5 bases each). Deletions cut 0 bases from V and 2 bases from J, with 21 bases between. CDR1 SEHNR and CDR2 FQNEAQ come from the germline V gene (reference sequence). The CDR3 length is 19 residues. CDR3: CASSLALNGARAHTDTQYF. CDR3 nucleotides: TGTGCCAGCAGCTTAGCGCTGAATGGGGCGAGGGCCCACACAGATACGCAGTATTTT. The complete variable domain, with remaining parts taken from reference TRBV7-9 and TRBJ2-3, reads DTGVSQNPRHKITKRGQNVTFRCDPISEHNRLYWYRQTLGQGPEFLTYFQNEAQLEKSRLLSDRFSAERPKGSFSTLEIQRTEQGDSAMYLCASSLALNGARAHTDTQYFGPGTRLTVL.